The rows below give T cell receptor beta chains drawn from one sample of a study of shared clonotypes between healthy human individuals. Data came from immunoSEQ multiplex PCR; TCRdb stores just in-frame clones and leaves some out. This sample has approximately 2.5 million clones, with roughly 93% found just once. Sequences were obtained from naive CD4+ T cells from PBMCs. Every receptor here comes from a man younger than 35 in good health. Some clones in this sample may be carry-over from other donors' samples. The CDR3 runs from the conserved cysteine through the conserved F or W. The D gene is left open where the match is weak. The size entry is marked missing in some rows and otherwise reads once, few, many or a size class.

>.|TRBV30|TRBD1|TRBJ2-4
CAWSTGDIQYF
TGTGCCTGGTCGACAGGGGACATTCAGTACTTC
>.|TRBV5-4|TRBD2|TRBJ2-5
CASSWGLAVETQYF
TGTGCCAGCAGCTGGGGACTAGCGGTAGAGACCCAGTACTTC
>.|TRBV19|.|TRBJ2-5
CASSESGRQTQYF
TGTGCCAGTAGCGAGTCAGGTAGACAGACCCAGTACTTC
>.|TRBV10-3|TRBD2|TRBJ2-3
CAIRGGVSTDTQYF
TGTGCCATCAGGGGGGGGGTATCGACAGATACGCAGTATTTT
>.|TRBV5-1|TRBD1|TRBJ2-5
CASSHTGTGAQETQYF
TGCGCCAGCAGCCACACGGGGACAGGGGCGCAAGAGACCCAGTACTTC
>once|TRBV4-1|TRBD1|TRBJ1-4
CASSQVGTVNEKLFF
TGCGCCAGCAGCCAAGTTGGGACAGTTAATGAAAAACTGTTTTTT
>once|TRBV14|.|TRBJ2-3
CASSRKGGTDTQYF
TGTGCCAGCAGCCGCAAGGGGGGTACAGATACGCAGTATTTT
>.|TRBV5-6|.|TRBJ1-5
CASSRDLGNQPQHF
TGTGCCAGCAGCCGGGACCTCGGCAATCAGCCCCAGCATTTT
>.|TRBV5-5|.|TRBJ2-7
CASTDLSGEATYEQYF
TGTGCCAGCACCGACCTCTCAGGGGAAGCCACCTACGAGCAGTACTTC
>.|TRBV7-6|TRBD2|TRBJ2-7
CASSLAPAGSSYEQYF
TGTGCCAGCAGCTTAGCGCCAGCGGGGAGCTCCTACGAGCAGTACTTC
>.|TRBV19|.|TRBJ2-7
CASSRTQNPYEQYF
TGTGCCAGTAGTAGGACACAGAACCCCTACGAGCAGTACTTC
>.|TRBV5-1|TRBD1|TRBJ2-7
CASSGRTGAYEQYF
TGCGCCAGCAGCGGACGGACAGGGGCCTACGAGCAGTACTTC